This record covers a single T cell receptor (beta chain). What it binds is unknown. These data originate in a study of cytomegalovirus exposure and HLA in healthy donors. The study, taken as a whole, reports: It was confirmed in vitro that a few of the CMV-associated chains were specific for CMV antigens. Usually a TCR sequence was rare, but some public TCRs were found in many donors. Associated with cytomegalovirus, according to the listing, were 150 to 200 TCR beta chains.

Data came from immunoSEQ multiplex PCR; TCRdb stores just in-frame clones and leaves some out. The sample shows 350,000 or so clones, 75% to 90% of them seen only once. Germline V gene lookup returns CDR1 SGHRS and CDR2 YFSETQ. V shed 0 bases and J 5 bases; nucleotides not matched to a gene: 2. CDR3 length: 15 residues. Material for sequencing was PBMCs. The chain joins TRBV5-1 to TRBJ2-3, with 11 bases that match TRBD2. The clonotype was recovered from a woman in her late teens or twenties in good health and CMV-seronegative. The CDR3 loop is CASSLVAGGGDTQYF. CDR3 sequence (DNA): TGCGCCAGCAGCTTGGTAGCGGGAGGGGGAGATACGCAGTATTTT.